These 32 T cell receptor beta chains came from one sample sequenced in a study of blood T cell repertoires in COVID-19. Using immunoSEQ multiplex PCR, the repertoire was profiled, and TCRdb retains in-frame clones only, with some absent. The sample lists 100,000 to 120,000 clones; roughly 87% were seen once. Sequencing was performed on peripheral blood. The origin of the receptors is a man aged 50-59 years with acute or convalescent COVID-19.

V and J are TRBV2 and TRBJ2-3, with 8 bases aligning to TRBD2. The CDR3 loop spans 14 amino acids. Unmatched junction bases numbered 4, after V lost 5 bases and J lost 3 bases. The germline gives CDR1 SNHLY, CDR2 FYNNEI. The DNA of the CDR3 is TGTGCCAGCAGTTCGATAGCGGGGACAGATACGCAGTATTTT. Its protein is CASSSIAGTDTQYF.

This clone has just a few counts. CDR3 coding DNA: TGCAGCGTTGACGGCCTAGCGGGGGGGAAGGGCACAGATACGCAGTATTTT. The encoded protein is CSVDGLAGGKGTDTQYF. The chain has TRBV29-1 and TRBJ2-3; 12 bases are a match to TRBD2. There are 17 residues in the CDR3. Unmatched junction bases numbered 8, after V lost 3 bases and J lost 1 base. Germline-derived CDR1 and CDR2 are SQVTM and ANQGSEA.

The chain is built from TRBV2 and TRBJ1-5, with a possible D match to TRBD1 (6 bases). The germline V gene encodes CDR1 SNHLY and CDR2 FYNNEI. Trimming pared 6 bases from V and 6 bases from J, leaving 24 bases between. This CDR3 contains 17 residues. CDR3 nucleotide sequence: TGTGCCAGCAGCTACTCCCTGGGGAGGGGGGTGGTTCAGCCCCAGCATTTT. Its translation is CASSYSLGRGVVQPQHF.

The CDR3 sequence is CASSEARGGYPSYEQYF. CDR3 nucleotides: TGTGCCAGCAGTGAAGCGCGGGGGGGTTACCCCTCCTACGAGCAGTACTTC. The rearrangement joins TRBV2 to TRBJ2-7; 9 nucleotides line up with TRBD2. This CDR3 is built from 17 residues. Germline trimming cut 0 bases from V and 0 bases from J; bases unmatched to any gene: 6. Germline V lookup: CDR1 SNHLY, CDR2 FYNNEI.

The V gene is TRBV3-1 (or the pseudogene TRBV3-2), the J gene TRBJ1-2, with a tentative D call TRBD1 (6 bases). The V and J ends lost 1 base and 4 bases respectively, with 13 bases between them. Germline V gene data show CDR1 as LGHDT and CDR2 as YNNKEL (reference sequence). This CDR3 is built from 15 residues. In DNA, the CDR3 is TGTGCCAGCAGCCAAGTAGCACAGGGCTCCTATGGCTACACCTTC. Translated, it gives CASSQVAQGSYGYTF.

The chain has TRBV27 and TRBJ2-2; D is unresolved. Per the germline V gene, CDR1 is MNHEY and CDR2 is SMNVEV (reference sequence). V was cut by 3 bases and J by 0 bases, with 5 bases left in between. This CDR3 spans 14 amino acids. The CDR3 protein is CASSFSANTGELFF. CDR3 DNA sequence: TGTGCCAGCAGTTTTTCAGCGAACACCGGGGAGCTGTTTTTT.

The J gene is TRBJ2-1, the V gene TRBV6-4, with 7 positions matching TRBD2. CDR1 and CDR2 (germline): MRHNA, SNTAGT. J lost 9 bases, V lost 4 bases, and 9 bases had no gene match. CDR3 length: 14 amino acids. CDR3 in DNA: TGTGCCAGCAGTGCCATTTCTGGGGGGGGTGAGCAGTTCTTC. Its translation is CASSAISGGGEQFF.

The rearrangement links TRBV5-1 to TRBJ1-1; D perhaps matches TRBD1 (6 bases). From germline, CDR1 is SGHRS and CDR2 YFSETQ. V was clipped by 0 bases and J by 1 base, with 7 bases between them. This CDR3 is 14 amino acids long. Written as DNA, the CDR3 is TGCGCCAGCAGCTTGGCGGGACAGAACACTGAAGCTTTCTTT. This translates into CASSLAGQNTEAFF. The entire variable domain, with the rest obtained from reference TRBV5-1 and TRBJ1-1, is as follows: KAGVTQTPRYLIKTRGQQVTLSCSPISGHRSVSWYQQTPGQGLQFLFEYFSETQRNKGNFPGRFSGRQFSNSRSEMNVSTLELGDSALYLCASSLAGQNTEAFFGQGTRLTVV.

The chain carries TRBV12-3 or TRBV12-4 and TRBJ2-7, with 10 positions matching TRBD1. The CDR3 sequence is 13 residues long. Trimming at V came to 6 bases and at J to 11 bases, leaving 10 bases not matched to a gene. The CDR3 here is CASSQGQGLIEYF. CDR3 nucleotides: TGTGCCAGCAGCCAGGGACAGGGGTTAATCGAGTACTTC.

This chain joins TRBV5-5 and TRBJ1-3; a weak D match, TRBD1 (5 bases). This CDR3 has 17 residues. Germline V gene sequence: CDR1 SGHKS, CDR2 YYEKEE (reference sequence). Trimming left V 3 bases short and J 0 bases short, with 16 bases between. CDR3 in amino acids: CASSSLGAGSSGNTIYF. The CDR3 bases are TGTGCCAGCAGCTCCTTAGGGGCAGGCAGCTCTGGAAACACCATATATTTT.

This clone was seen more than once but under ten times. The chain couples TRBV27 to TRBJ1-6; D is unresolved. In germline, CDR1 is MNHEY, CDR2 SMNVEV (reference sequence). The CDR3 sequence is 20 residues long. Deletions cut 2 bases from V and 4 bases from J, with 24 bases between. As DNA, the CDR3 is TGTGCCAGCAGTTTAATCCCCCGGGGTCGAGGGATTATGTATAATTCACCCCTCCACTTT. Amino acid sequence: CASSLIPRGRGIMYNSPLHF.

The chain links TRBV9 to TRBJ2-2, with 9 bases matching TRBD1. CDR3 length equals 16 residues. The junction had 3 bases not matched to a gene; V was cut back by 3 bases and J by 0 bases. Germline values: CDR1 SGDLS, CDR2 YYNGEE. This CDR3 is CASSATGGTNTGELFF. The CDR3 DNA follows: TGTGCCAGCAGCGCCACAGGGGGCACGAACACCGGGGAGCTGTTTTTT. Variable domain in full (rest from reference TRBV9 and TRBJ2-2): DSGVTQTPKHLITATGQRVTLRCSPRSGDLSVYWYQQSLDQGLQFLIQYYNGEERAKGNILERFSAQQFPDLHSELNLSSLELGDSALYFCASSATGGTNTGELFFGEGSRLTVL.

The chain links TRBV11-2 to TRBJ2-7, with 9 bases lining up with TRBD1. Germline V lookup: CDR1 SGHAT, CDR2 FQNNGV. Losses at the gene ends were 5 bases for V and 2 bases for J; bases not matched to a gene: 7. This CDR3 spans 15 amino acids. CDR3 DNA: TGTGCCAGCAGCGGTCCCGGGACAGGGACCTACGAGCAGTACTTC. It is translated as CASSGPGTGTYEQYF.

The chain recombines TRBV7-3 with TRBJ2-1; 9 bases are shared with TRBD2. V dropped 1 base and J dropped 4; count of bases not matched to a gene: 2. Germline loops: CDR1 SGHTA, CDR2 FQGTGA. CDR3 length equals 15 residues. The CDR3 here is CASSLSLAGYNEQFF. CDR3 sequence (DNA): TGTGCCAGCAGCTTAAGCCTAGCGGGATACAATGAGCAGTTCTTC.

The chain is built from TRBV5-1 and TRBJ2-6; TRBD1 agrees at 8 bases. The V and J ends lost 0 bases and 0 bases, in that order; junction bases with no gene match: 2. The CDR3 is 17 residues long. Looked up from germline, CDR1 is SGHRS and CDR2 is YFSETQ. CDR3 nucleotides: TGCGCCAGCAGCTTGGCAGGGGGCAGCTCTGGGGCCAACGTCCTGACTTTC. Protein product: CASSLAGGSSGANVLTF.

The chain combines TRBV11-2 with TRBJ2-7, with 8 positions matching TRBD1. With 1 base clipped from V and 3 bases from J, the junction kept 5 bases outside the gene matches. The CDR3 runs 15 residues. Germline V gene data show CDR1 as SGHAT and CDR2 as FQNNGV. The CDR3 spells CASSLAPTGDYEQYF. CDR3 coding DNA: TGTGCCAGCAGCTTAGCTCCGACAGGGGACTACGAGCAGTACTTC.

This chain uses TRBV3-1 (or the pseudogene TRBV3-2) with TRBJ1-2; D perhaps matches TRBD1 (5 bases). Per germline, CDR1 LGHDT and CDR2 YNNKEL (reference sequence). V gave up 4 bases and J gave up 4 bases, with 10 bases separating them. The CDR3 runs to 13 residues. The CDR3 loop is CASSLTAVYGYTF. The CDR3, as DNA: TGTGCCAGCAGCCTGACAGCCGTCTATGGCTACACCTTC.

The V and J genes are TRBV21-1 and TRBJ2-2; no DNA check was done on the table's D call, TRBD2. TRBV21-1 constitutes a pseudogene. The CDR3 contains 18 residues. In nucleotides, the CDR3 is TGTGCCAGCAGCAAACAACTAGCGGGGGGTTCGAACACCGGGGAGCTGTTTTTT. Its translation: CASSKQLAGGSNTGELFF.

The chain uses TRBV7-6 and TRBJ2-4, with D perhaps matching TRBD1 (5 bases). Trimming removed 5 bases from V and 2 bases from J, with 19 bases in between. Per the germline V gene, CDR1 is SGHVS and CDR2 is FNYEAQ. CDR3 size: 17 residues. In nucleotides, the CDR3 is TGTGCCAGCAGCCCCATGGTGTTGGGGCGAACCAAAAACATTCAGTACTTC. Translating it yields CASSPMVLGRTKNIQYF.

The V call is TRBV4-1, the J call TRBJ2-7; possibly TRBD1 for D (5 bases). V was cut by 2 bases and J by 5 bases, with 16 bases left in between. CDR3 length: 15 amino acids. The V gene's germline CDR1 is MGHRA and CDR2 YSYEKL. For the CDR3, the DNA is TGCGCCAGCAGCCAACAGGGTTATCCCGTCGACGAGCAGTACTTC. As protein: CASSQQGYPVDEQYF.

Comments on this clone: The sample has other DNA sequences that encode this CDR3 too. The chain has TRBV6-5 and TRBJ1-6, with a weak D call TRBD1 (6 bases). CDR3 length: 16 amino acids. The germline CDR1 and CDR2 sequences are MNHEY and SVGAGI. V lost 6 bases, J lost 7 bases, and 19 bases lay in between. This CDR3 is CASSYKGRGQNSPLHF. The CDR3 DNA sequence: TGTGCCAGCAGCTACAAGGGCAGGGGTCAGAATTCACCCCTCCACTTT.

J is TRBJ1-2 and V is TRBV12-3 or TRBV12-4; 8 bases line up with TRBD1. The CDR3 length is 12 residues. V dropped 6 bases and J dropped 4; count of bases not matched to a gene: 1. The CDR3 bases are TGTGCCAGCAGGGACAGGGTCTATGGCTACACCTTC. The encoded protein is CASRDRVYGYTF.

The V gene is TRBV30, the J gene TRBJ2-7; no firm D call. Trimming removed 0 bases from V and 1 base from J, with 10 bases in between. Looked up from germline, CDR1 is GTSNPN and CDR2 is SVGIG (reference sequence). This CDR3 comprises 14 residues. In DNA, the CDR3 is TGTGCCTGGAGTGTACCCAGGATTTCCTACGAGCAGTACTTC. Its protein is CAWSVPRISYEQYF.

This clone appeared a few times. This sequence joins TRBV27 and TRBJ2-7, with D possibly being TRBD2 (6 bases). CDR1 MNHEY and CDR2 SMNVEV come from the germline V gene (reference sequence). The CDR3 totals 14 residues. The V and J ends lost 6 bases and 0 bases respectively, with 12 bases between them. The CDR3 spells CASSRDLDSYEQYF. The CDR3, as DNA: TGTGCCAGCAGCCGGGACTTGGACTCCTACGAGCAGTACTTC.

This chain joins TRBV5-1 and TRBJ2-2; the D is unclear. Germline assignment: CDR1 SGHRS and CDR2 YFSETQ. The CDR3 totals 13 residues. Trimming took 2 bases from V and 1 from J, leaving 3 bases between them. The CDR3: CASSFQNTGELFF. The CDR3 bases are TGCGCCAGCAGCTTTCAGAACACCGGGGAGCTGTTTTTT.

The genes are TRBV30 and TRBJ1-2, with D possibly TRBD1 on 6 matching bases. Trimming removed 4 bases at V and 3 bases at J, with 12 bases between. The germline V gene encodes CDR1 GTSNPN and CDR2 SVGIG (reference sequence). The CDR3 spans 13 residues. The chain's CDR3 is CAWTKDSYYGYTF. The DNA of the CDR3 is TGTGCCTGGACCAAGGACAGCTACTATGGCTACACCTTC.

J is TRBJ2-3 and V is TRBV18; TRBD1 is a possible D gene (5 bases). Trimming cost V 6 bases and J 3 bases, with 22 bases left between them. In germline, CDR1 is KGHSH, CDR2 LQKENI. This CDR3 comprises 17 residues. The CDR3 DNA is TGTGCCAGCTCCCCCCTTCGTGGATCCAGGGTTACAGATACGCAGTATTTT. It yields the protein CASSPLRGSRVTDTQYF.

The V gene is TRBV9, the J gene TRBJ1-1, with 10 bases matching TRBD1. The J segment lost 3 bases and the V segment lost 0 bases, leaving 8 bases of the junction unmatched. CDR1 is SGDLS and CDR2 is YYNGEE in the germline V gene. The CDR3 consists of 17 residues. The CDR3 region has the DNA TGTGCCAGCAGCGTAGGACAGGGGGCGCCCGGGGACACTGAAGCTTTCTTT. The encoded protein is CASSVGQGAPGDTEAFF.

The J gene is TRBJ2-7, the V gene TRBV19; 13 nucleotides align to TRBD2. The CDR3 spans 14 residues. Germline assignment: CDR1 LNHDA and CDR2 SQIVND (reference sequence). Losses at the gene ends were 8 bases for V and 2 bases for J; bases not matched to a gene: 3. The CDR3 DNA is TGTGCCAGTGCCGGGACTAGCGGGACCTACGAGCAGTACTTC. Amino acid sequence: CASAGTSGTYEQYF.

CDR3 nucleotides: TGCGCCAGCAGCCATGTAGGGGCCGAAGCTTTCTTT. This encodes CASSHVGAEAFF. The chain couples TRBV4-1 to TRBJ1-1; TRBD1 is a possible D gene (5 bases). Germline lookup yields CDR1 MGHRA and CDR2 YSYEKL. There are 12 residues in the CDR3. Trimming stripped 3 bases from V and 8 bases from J, with 10 bases between.

The chain carries TRBV5-4 and TRBJ1-2; perhaps TRBD1 as D (6 bases). Germline V CDR1 and CDR2: SGHNT, YYREEE (reference sequence). The ends were cut back, 4 bases at V and 0 bases at J, with 16 bases in the middle. The CDR3 is made up of 16 amino acids. The CDR3 loop reads CASSQGQRKSNYGYTF. CDR3 nucleotide sequence: TGTGCCAGCAGCCAAGGACAGCGGAAATCTAACTATGGCTACACCTTC.

V is TRBV5-1 and J is TRBJ2-7, with D perhaps matching TRBD2 (5 bases). The CDR3 is 13 amino acids. Germline CDR1 is SGHRS and CDR2 is YFSETQ. Trimming removed 5 bases from V and 7 bases from J, with 16 bases in between. The CDR3 region is CASRIPGRREQYF. The CDR3 DNA reads TGCGCCAGCAGGATTCCGGGAAGAAGGGAGCAGTACTTC.